The next 32 T cell receptor delta chains were all read from a single sample in a study of gamma-delta T cells after stem cell transplantation. TCRdb called clones from the RT-PCR reads again using CATT. The table records approximately 16,000 delta-chain clones, 9.4% of them present only once. The sample comprised gamma-delta T cells. These receptors all come from a human donor. It is not recorded whose cells these are; they may come from a transplant donor.

This clone was counted only a few times. This rearrangement joins TRDV3 to TRDJ1; D is undetermined. Germline values: CDR1 TVYSNPD, CDR2 GDNSRS (reference sequence). Trimming removed 4 bases from V and 0 bases from J, with 18 bases in between. The CDR3 spans 15 residues. CDR3 bases: TGTGCCTGTTCACGCACGCCGCTGTACACCGATAAACTCATCTTT. Its protein is CACSRTPLYTDKLIF.

A word on this clone: The same CDR3 can be traced to other DNA sequences in this sample. The chain joins TRDV2 to TRDJ1, with TRDD3 identical over 7 bases. The CDR3 has 19 residues. V gave up 2 bases and J gave up 0 bases; unmatched junction bases: 17. The V gene's germline CDR1 is GEAIGNYY and CDR2 EKD. This chain's CDR3 is CACDKRSMGETRNTDKLIF. In DNA, the CDR3 is TGTGCCTGTGACAAACGGTCAATGGGGGAGACGCGTAACACCGATAAACTCATCTTT.

This clone turned up a few times. The protein TCRdb lists belongs to a much larger clone and differs from this DNA's translation at residue 9, which points to a read error; the protein shown is made from the DNA. The chain links TRDV2 to TRDJ1; tentative D call: TRDD3 (6 bases). The CDR3 extends over 21 amino acids. V was trimmed by 0 bases and J by 2 bases, leaving 30 bases between them. CDR1 and CDR2 from the germline V gene are GEAIGNYY and EKD. The CDR3 is CACDTVRLAGELSGETDKLIF. DNA of the CDR3: TGTGCCTGTGACACCGTCCGTTTAGCTGGGGAACTCTCTGGGGAGACCGATAAACTCATCTTT.

Points on this clone: TCRdb assigns this DNA the protein of a much larger clone, which departs from its translation at residue 12; this likely reflects a read error, and the protein shown comes from translating the DNA. Other nucleotide sequences from this sample produce the same CDR3. The V and J genes are TRDV2 and TRDJ1, with D tentatively TRDD2 (5 bases). The CDR3 has 20 amino acids. The germline gives CDR1 GEAIGNYY, CDR2 EKD. V was trimmed by 2 bases and J by 0 bases, leaving 27 bases between them. CDR3 nucleotides: TGTGCCTGTGACAGCCTACGCTCATCTTCCCTGGTGGCGTACACCGATAAACTCATCTTT. Its protein product is CACDSLRSSSLVAYTDKLIF.

This clone was seen a handful of times. A far bigger clonotype differs at one base, so this is likely a read error. The same CDR3 is also encoded by other DNA sequences in this sample. The J gene is TRDJ1, the V gene TRDV1; D tentatively fits TRDD2 or TRDD3 (5 bases each). Germline V lookup: CDR1 TSWWSYY, CDR2 QGS. The CDR3 spans 22 residues. V lost 4 bases and J lost 0, with 33 bases in between. CDR3 loop: CALGAPPMWGIRHFLYTDKLIF. The CDR3 region has the DNA TGTGCTCTTGGGGCTCCTCCTATGTGGGGAATACGACACTTTTTGTACACCGATAAACTCATCTTT.

Details on this clone: This likely traces to a read error, being one base from a far larger clone. The same CDR3 is also encoded by other DNA sequences in this sample. V and J are TRDV2 and TRDJ3; TRDD3 agrees at 7 bases. This CDR3 has 25 amino acids. The germline gives CDR1 GEAIGNYY, CDR2 EKD. The CDR3 bases are TGTGCCTGCGACACCGTGAGTGGATGGGGGACCCCGCTTCGTTTATCGTCCTGGGACACCCGACAGATGTTTTTC. Translating it yields CACDTVSGWGTPLRLSSWDTRQMFF.

This clone was recorded at least ten times. TCRdb has a much larger clone's protein, which differs at residue 7 from the translation of this DNA, likely because of a read error; what is shown is the protein translated from the DNA. This chain uses TRDV2 with TRDJ1; no reliable D call. The V gene lost 1 base and the J gene lost 0 bases, with 17 bases spanning the gap. The CDR3 sequence is 17 residues long. Germline assignment: CDR1 GEAIGNYY and CDR2 EKD. The CDR3: CACDTVVDLAYTDKLIF. DNA for the CDR3: TGTGCCTGTGACACAGTCGTGGATCTGGCCTACACCGATAAACTCATCTTT.

There are many counts of this clone. TCRdb's entry gives the protein of a much larger clone, which mismatches this DNA's translation at residue 9, likely from a read error; the protein reported here is translated from the DNA. J is TRDJ1 and V is TRDV2; 8 bases agree with TRDD3. Germline-derived CDR1 and CDR2 are GEAIGNYY and EKD. V lost 2 bases, J lost 1 base, and 14 bases stayed unmatched. The CDR3 contains 18 residues. The CDR3: CACDILTVGGDTTDKLIF. The CDR3 DNA is TGTGCCTGTGACATATTAACCGTCGGCGGGGATACCACCGATAAACTCATCTTT.

Concerning this clone: The amino acid sequence in TCRdb belongs to a much larger clone and departs from this DNA's translation at residue 11, likely a sequencing read error; the sequence shown is translated from the DNA. The chain carries TRDV2 and TRDJ1; D is unresolved. V gave up 0 bases and J gave up 1 base, with 17 bases separating them. This CDR3 is 17 amino acids long. Looked up from germline, CDR1 is GEAIGNYY and CDR2 is EKD. The CDR3 region is CACDTVLARKGTDKLIF. The CDR3, as DNA: TGTGCCTGTGACACCGTCCTGGCCCGGAAGGGCACCGATAAACTCATCTTT.

The chain is built from TRDV2 and TRDJ1, with a tentative D call TRDD3 (6 bases). Germline-derived CDR1 and CDR2 are GEAIGNYY and EKD. The CDR3 extends over 16 amino acids. Trimming took off 3 bases at V and 10 bases at J, with 26 bases between the two ends. The CDR3 is CACDEGTGSPGRGLIF. As DNA, the CDR3 is TGTGCCTGTGACGAAGGTACTGGGTCCCCAGGGAGAGGACTCATCTTT.

This clone has at least ten counts. Only one base separates this from a far larger clonotype, so it likely reflects a read error. The sample contains more than one DNA sequence encoding this CDR3. This chain uses TRDV2 with TRDJ1, with D possibly being TRDD3 (6 bases). The CDR3 sequence is 18 residues long. CDR1 and CDR2 (germline): GEAIGNYY, EKD. The CDR3 is CACDTVGGPPYGTDKLIF. CDR3 bases: TGTGCTTGTGACACCGTTGGGGGTCCCCCCTATGGGACCGATAAACTCATCTTT.

To note about this clone: This DNA's translation differs at residue 13 from TCRdb's protein, which comes from a much larger clone; a read error is likely, and the protein shown is translated from the DNA. J is TRDJ1 and V is TRDV2; D perhaps matches TRDD3 (6 bases). The CDR3 runs 15 residues. Germline-derived CDR1 and CDR2 are GEAIGNYY and EKD. Written as DNA, the CDR3 is TGTGCCTGTGACACCGTAGGGAATGGGGGCGATAAACCCATCTTT. The encoded protein is CACDTVGNGGDKPIF.

This clone came up a few times. The translation of this DNA and the TCRdb protein of a much larger clone differ at residue 9, probably owing to a read error; the protein shown here is translated from the DNA. This chain connects TRDV2 to TRDJ1, with a possible D match to TRDD3 (6 bases). CDR3 length: 20 residues. CDR1 and CDR2 (germline): GEAIGNYY, EKD. Trimming cost V 1 base and J 0 bases, with 26 bases left between them. CDR3 protein: CACDTMNLPGDPTYTDKLIF. The CDR3 DNA is TGTGCCTGTGACACGATGAATTTACCGGGGGACCCGACGTACACCGATAAACTCATCTTT.

Turning to this clone: This probably arose from a read error, given a far larger clone one base away. In the same sample, other DNA sequences code for this CDR3. The V call is TRDV2, the J call TRDJ1; TRDD3 agrees at 7 bases. The length of the CDR3 is 15 residues. Germline CDR1 reads GEAIGNYY; CDR2 reads EKD. The CDR3 region is CACDRLTGVTDKLIF. CDR3 coding DNA: TGTGCCTGTGACAGACTCACTGGGGTTACCGATAAACTCATCTTC.

This clone was counted between two and nine times. TCRdb's listed protein matches a much larger clone and diverges from this DNA's translation at residue 7, likely through a read error; the protein shown comes from the DNA. This sample also contains other DNA sequences that code for the same CDR3. J is TRDJ1 and V is TRDV2; 8 positions match TRDD3. The germline V gene has CDR1 GEAIGNYY and CDR2 EKD. This CDR3 contains 19 residues. The trim removed 3 bases at V and 1 base at J, leaving 18 bases unmatched. In DNA form, the CDR3 reads TGTGCCTGTGACGGCTTAAGGGGGGATAATGAGGTGGGCACCGATAAACTCATCTTT. Protein sequence: CACDGLRGDNEVGTDKLIF.

This clone was observed many times. A far larger clone is one base from this, pointing to a likely read error. At the DNA level, this CDR3 is encoded by other sequences in the same sample as well. The J gene is TRDJ1, the V gene TRDV2; D uncertain. Germline CDR1 GEAIGNYY, CDR2 EKD. This CDR3 region has 16 residues. CDR3 residues: CACDTVQHTNADKLIF. CDR3 DNA sequence: TGCGCCTGTGACACCGTACAACACACCAACGCCGATAAACTCATCTTT.

This clone was seen once. The CDR3, as DNA: TGTGCCTGTGACACCGGGGACAACTGGGCGAAACGGGTCAACGATAAACTCATCTTT. It codes for CACDTGDNWAKRVNDKLIF. The chain uses TRDV2 and TRDJ1; D is perhaps TRDD3 (6 bases). This CDR3 contains 19 residues. The ends were cut back, 0 bases at V and 4 bases at J, with 26 bases in the middle. CDR1 and CDR2 from the germline V gene are GEAIGNYY and EKD.

This clone was seen many times. A much larger clone lies one base from this, so it may be a read error. Other DNA sequences in the sample encode the same CDR3. The chain carries TRDV2 and TRDJ1; 10 bases align to TRDD3. The V gene's germline CDR1 is GEAIGNYY and CDR2 EKD. The CDR3 totals 18 residues. J was trimmed by 0 bases and V by 4 bases; bases with no gene match: 13. The CDR3 protein is CACDTVGGGYPDTDKLIF. The CDR3 DNA follows: TGTGCCTGTGATACCGTGGGTGGGGGATACCCGGACACCGATAAACTCATCTTT.

This clone has a count of ten or more. The protein here is the DNA translation, as the TCRdb protein differs from it at residue 6. The V gene is TRDV2, the J gene TRDJ1; 10 bases are a match to TRDD3. The CDR3 extends over 18 amino acids. Per germline, CDR1 GEAIGNYY and CDR2 EKD. J was trimmed by 2 bases and V by 0 bases; bases with no gene match: 11. The CDR3 DNA sequence: TGTGCCTGTGACACCGGAAAGGGGGGATACGGGCGGACCGATAAACTCATCTTT. Residues: CACDTGKGGYGRTDKLIF.

This clone was counted many times. A far larger clone differs by one base, so this is likely a read error. The chain carries TRDV2 and TRDJ1; TRDD3 matches 12 bases. The CDR3 length is 21 residues. CDR1 is GEAIGNYY, CDR2 EKD, per germline. This CDR3 reads CARDTVTGGYNGTSYTDKLIF. CDR3 coding DNA: TGTGCCCGTGACACCGTCACTGGGGGATACAACGGGACTTCGTACACCGATAAACTCATCTTT.

This clone was observed a handful of times. The translation of this DNA and the TCRdb protein of a much larger clone differ at residue 5, probably owing to a read error; the protein shown here is translated from the DNA. The chain couples TRDV1 to TRDJ2, with 13 bases lining up with TRDD3. This CDR3 is built from 24 residues. V lost 4 bases, J lost 4 bases, and 27 bases stayed unmatched. Germline V gene data show CDR1 as TSWWSYY and CDR2 as QGS. For the CDR3, the DNA is TGTGCTCTTGGGGGGCCGCCTTACTTCCTACCCCGGTATACTGGGGGATACGGGACAGCACAACTCTTCTTT. This sequence encodes CALGGPPYFLPRYTGGYGTAQLFF.

This clone turned up a few times. Translating this DNA gives a protein that differs at residue 8 from the TCRdb one, which belongs to a much larger clone; a read error is likely, and the protein shown is this translation. The chain has TRDV2 and TRDJ3, with a possible D match to TRDD3 (6 bases). Per germline, CDR1 GEAIGNYY and CDR2 EKD. V was cut by 0 bases and J by 0 bases, with 26 bases left in between. The CDR3 length is 23 residues. The CDR3 loop is CACDTAPNGGPNLSSWDTRQMFF. DNA of the CDR3: TGTGCCTGTGACACCGCGCCTAATGGGGGCCCCAACCTAAGCTCCTGGGACACCCGACAGATGTTTTTC.

This clone has just a few counts. TCRdb attributes to this sequence the protein of a much larger clone, which differs from the DNA translation at residue 7; a read error is likely, and the protein displayed is translated from the DNA. CDR3 region: CACDTVCQLVGDTTGDKLIF. The CDR3 DNA follows: TGTGCCTGTGACACCGTTTGCCAACTCGTGGGGGATACAACGGGCGATAAACTCATCTTT. The chain employs TRDV2 and TRDJ1, with 10 bases that match TRDD3. The CDR3 is 20 residues long. The V gene end was trimmed by 0 bases and the J gene end by 4 bases; junction bases not matched to a gene: 19. Germline V gene lookup returns CDR1 GEAIGNYY and CDR2 EKD.

A few counts support this clone. A read error likely explains why the TCRdb protein, taken from a much larger clone, differs from this DNA's translation at residue 20; the protein shown is translated from the DNA. The chain combines TRDV2 with TRDJ1; 9 bases match TRDD3. The CDR3 spans 21 residues. The germline CDR1 and CDR2 sequences are GEAIGNYY and EKD. The CDR3 protein is CACDTITGGPTTVAPTDKLTF. The CDR3 nucleotides read TGTGCCTGTGACACCATTACTGGGGGACCCACAACGGTTGCCCCCACCGATAAACTCACCTTT.

This clone was seen only a few times. TCRdb's entry gives the protein of a much larger clone, which mismatches this DNA's translation at residue 11, likely from a read error; the protein reported here is translated from the DNA. The chain links TRDV1 to TRDJ1, with D perhaps TRDD3 (7 bases). Per the germline V gene, CDR1 is TSWWSYY and CDR2 is QGS. Deletions cut 0 bases from V and 0 bases from J, with 26 bases between. The CDR3 runs to 21 residues. This CDR3 is CALGELRGPSPLGGYTDKLIF. In nucleotides, the CDR3 is TGTGCTCTTGGGGAACTTCGGGGACCTTCCCCCCTAGGGGGATACACCGATAAACTCATCTTT.

Details on this clone: A read error likely explains this, since a far larger clone differs by one base. This specimen includes other DNA sequences encoding the same CDR3. The chain has TRDV2 and TRDJ3, with D perhaps TRDD3 (5 bases). This CDR3 region has 20 residues. Germline values: CDR1 GEAIGNYY, CDR2 EKD. The CDR3 nucleotides are TGTGCCTGTGACAAAACGGAGGGGACTTTAAGCTCCTGGGATACCCGACAGATGTTTTTC. Translation gives CACDKTEGTLSSWDTRQMFF.

This clone came up a few times. The chain uses TRDV2 and TRDJ1, with D possibly matching TRDD3 (5 bases). The CDR3 contains 19 residues. V dropped 1 base and J dropped 2 bases, with 25 bases sitting between them. The germline V gene has CDR1 GEAIGNYY and CDR2 EKD. The CDR3 region is CACDTSTRGEVPGTDKLIF. In DNA, the CDR3 is TGTGCCTGTGACACAAGTACGAGAGGGGAGGTTCCGGGGACCGATAAACTCATCTTT.

This clone was seen more than once but under ten times. One end of the junction varies from germline; a read error may be responsible. The genes are TRDV2 and TRDJ2, with 7 nucleotides matching TRDD2. The CDR3 consists of 19 residues. Germline-derived CDR1 and CDR2 are GEAIGNYY and EKD. The chain's CDR3 is CACDLIPTRVMDFTAHLFF. The CDR3 bases are TGTGCCTGTGACCTCATTCCTACCCGGGTGATGGATTTTACAGCACACCTCTTCTTT.

This clone was observed many times. The translation of this DNA and the TCRdb protein of a much larger clone differ at residue 7, probably owing to a read error; the protein shown here is translated from the DNA. The chain recombines TRDV2 with TRDJ1; D unresolved. V was trimmed by 0 bases and J by 2 bases, leaving 21 bases between them. CDR1 is GEAIGNYY and CDR2 is EKD in the germline V gene. The CDR3 length is 18 residues. The CDR3 region is CACDTVEGPPYGTDKLIF. CDR3 DNA sequence: TGTGCCTGTGACACCGTTGAGGGTCCCCCCTATGGGACCGATAAACTCATCTTT.

This chain connects TRDV2 to TRDJ1, with no clear D. V lost 1 base to trimming and J lost 6 bases, with 20 bases between them. The CDR3 extends over 16 amino acids. Germline loops: CDR1 GEAIGNYY, CDR2 EKD. The CDR3 here is CACDTLGCRPYYKLIF. CDR3 nucleotide sequence: TGTGCCTGTGACACTCTTGGGTGCCGACCGTACTATAAACTCATCTTT.

There are a few counts of this clone. TCRdb lists the protein of a much larger clone for this DNA, which differs at residue 13, so this is likely a read error; the protein given here is translated from the DNA itself. The chain links TRDV2 to TRDJ1; 9 bases match TRDD3. Germline V lookup: CDR1 GEAIGNYY, CDR2 EKD. This CDR3 contains 15 residues. CDR3 loop: CACDTVGGYSDKPIF. CDR3 coding DNA: TGTGCCTGTGACACCGTTGGGGGATATAGCGATAAACCCATCTTT.

As concerns this clone: The amino acid sequence in TCRdb belongs to a much larger clone and departs from this DNA's translation at residue 10, likely a sequencing read error; the sequence shown is translated from the DNA. The J gene is TRDJ1, the V gene TRDV2; D may be TRDD3 (6 bases). V was pared by 1 base and J by 0 bases, with 29 bases between. Per germline, CDR1 GEAIGNYY and CDR2 EKD. The CDR3 has 21 residues. CDR3 in DNA: TGTGCCTGTGACACTATACGCTCTTCCCTTCGTACTGGGCTGTACACCGATAAACTCATCTTT. Translated: CACDTIRSSLRTGLYTDKLIF.